A selection of T cell receptor beta chains follows, all from one sample in a study of CD8+ T cells in alopecia areata. Assay: immunoSEQ multiplex PCR; the TCRdb copy retains only in-frame clones and omits some. The sample holds approximately 210,000 clones, approximately 72% seen once. The sequences come from CD4+ T cells sorted from blood, collected at week 44, from a patient treated with tofacitinib. The source of these receptors is a human donor with alopecia areata. The CDR3 runs from the conserved cysteine through the conserved F or W. A D gene is named only where the DNA matches it firmly. Expanded clones get a size class; other rows say once, few or many, or leave the size out.

d_call: NA; clone_size: NA; j_call: TRBJ2-2; cdr3_length: 12; v_call: TRBV23-1; cdr3_aa: CASRLIARELFF; cdr3_nt: TGCGCCAGCAGGTTAATCGCCCGGGAGCTGTTTTTT
d_call: TRBD1; clone_size: NA; j_call: TRBJ1-1; cdr3_length: 15; v_call: TRBV5-1; cdr3_aa: CASSFTGTDGTEAFF; cdr3_nt: TGCGCCAGCAGCTTCACGGGGACAGATGGAACTGAAGCTTTCTTT
d_call: TRBD2; clone_size: NA; j_call: TRBJ2-1; cdr3_length: 14; v_call: TRBV9; cdr3_aa: CASSPPGLAGRQFF; cdr3_nt: TGTGCCAGCAGCCCCCCCGGACTAGCGGGGCGGCAGTTCTTC
d_call: NA; clone_size: NA; j_call: TRBJ2-3; cdr3_length: 12; v_call: TRBV29-1; cdr3_aa: CSVEDLRITQYF; cdr3_nt: TGCAGCGTTGAAGATCTTCGGATTACGCAGTATTTT
d_call: NA; clone_size: NA; j_call: TRBJ2-1; cdr3_length: 15; v_call: TRBV9; cdr3_aa: CASSVLGEPYNEQFF; cdr3_nt: TGTGCCAGCAGCGTCCTGGGGGAACCCTACAATGAGCAGTTCTTC
d_call: TRBD2; clone_size: NA; j_call: TRBJ2-7; cdr3_length: 13; v_call: TRBV29-1; cdr3_aa: CSVAARGGYEQYF; cdr3_nt: TGCAGCGTTGCTGCGCGGGGGGGCTACGAGCAGTACTTC
d_call: NA; clone_size: NA; j_call: TRBJ1-1; cdr3_length: 13; v_call: TRBV7-2; cdr3_aa: CASSWQGSTEAFF; cdr3_nt: TGTGCCAGCAGCTGGCAGGGGAGTACTGAAGCTTTCTTT
d_call: NA; clone_size: once; j_call: TRBJ2-2; cdr3_length: 17; v_call: TRBV7-3; cdr3_aa: CASSLYSGLANTGELFF; cdr3_nt: TGTGCCAGCAGCTTATATTCAGGCCTCGCGAACACCGGGGAGCTGTTTTTT
d_call: NA; clone_size: NA; j_call: TRBJ1-5; cdr3_length: 16; v_call: TRBV1; cdr3_aa: CTSSLFVTRPYQPQHF; cdr3_nt: TGCACCAGCAGCCTCTTTGTAACGAGGCCTTACCAGCCCCAGCATTTT
d_call: NA; clone_size: NA; j_call: TRBJ2-3; cdr3_length: 15; v_call: TRBV5-1; cdr3_aa: CASSLRGVRGDTQYF; cdr3_nt: TGCGCCAGCAGCTTAAGAGGCGTCAGGGGAGATACGCAGTATTTT
d_call: NA; clone_size: NA; j_call: TRBJ1-2; cdr3_length: 16; v_call: TRBV27; cdr3_aa: CASSPLDLLANYGYTF; cdr3_nt: TGTGCCAGCAGTCCCCTCGACCTTCTAGCTAACTATGGCTACACCTTC
d_call: TRBD1; clone_size: NA; j_call: TRBJ2-5; cdr3_length: 15; v_call: TRBV30; cdr3_aa: CAWGYRGRRQETQYF; cdr3_nt: TGTGCCTGGGGCTACAGGGGGCGCAGACAAGAGACCCAGTACTTC
d_call: NA; clone_size: NA; j_call: TRBJ1-2; cdr3_length: 13; v_call: TRBV10-2; cdr3_aa: CASSPTLDYGYTF; cdr3_nt: TGCGCCAGCAGCCCGACATTGGACTATGGCTACACCTTC
d_call: TRBD2; clone_size: NA; j_call: TRBJ2-1; cdr3_length: 15; v_call: TRBV9; cdr3_aa: CASSPRGAGGHEQFF; cdr3_nt: TGTGCCAGTAGCCCCCGGGGAGCGGGGGGGCATGAGCAGTTCTTC
d_call: TRBD2; clone_size: NA; j_call: TRBJ2-3; cdr3_length: 15; v_call: TRBV7-2; cdr3_aa: CASSFRGGTTDTQYF; cdr3_nt: TGTGCCAGCAGCTTCCGCGGGGGGACCACAGATACGCAGTATTTT
d_call: TRBD1; clone_size: NA; j_call: TRBJ2-2; cdr3_length: 15; v_call: TRBV29-1; cdr3_aa: CSVFEGDRPTGELFF; cdr3_nt: TGCAGCGTTTTTGAGGGGGACAGGCCGACCGGGGAGCTGTTTTTT
d_call: NA; clone_size: once; j_call: TRBJ2-5; cdr3_length: 11; v_call: TRBV15; cdr3_aa: CATSSRSTQYF; cdr3_nt: TGTGCCACCAGCAGCCGATCTACCCAGTACTTC
d_call: TRBD1; clone_size: few; j_call: TRBJ1-5; cdr3_length: 16; v_call: TRBV19; cdr3_aa: CASAGTAGGYNQPQHF; cdr3_nt: TGTGCCAGTGCGGGGACAGCAGGAGGGTACAATCAGCCCCAGCATTTT